This T cell receptor (beta chain) was found in a study of cytomegalovirus exposure and HLA in healthy donors (dated by TCRdb to 2016 to 2017). Broadly, across the study: According to an earlier analysis of 550 to 700 of the donors, about 179 million T cells yielded 120 million or so unique TCR beta sequences and about 300 Gb of sequence data. Besides the first cohort of 500 to 700 subjects, a separate validation cohort made up of 120 different subjects was used. The study aimed to test whether cataloging public T cell receptors could reveal signatures of past pathogen exposure. Among 300 to 500 genotyped donors of the cohort, an average of approximately 200,000 unique TCR beta nucleotide sequences was sequenced per donor, of which about 19% were non-productive. In a later analysis, previously published TCR beta repertoires from 550 to 750 donors were re-analyzed and high-resolution HLA genotyping was added so that TCR occurrence patterns could be studied. Of the roughly 430 genotyped donors, over 70% fell in the genetic ancestry cluster associated with self-reported Caucasian donors. Every repertoire in the discovery cohort had been generated on one and the same sequencing platform. Both class I and class II loci were covered by HLA typing, at four-digit resolution. About 330 gigabases of sequencing data and roughly 81 million unique TCR sequences made up an early release that covered 500 to 650 HLA-typed donors. The study profiled the T cell repertoires of hundreds of subjects by immunosequencing and related them to cytomegalovirus serostatus. High-throughput TCR immunosequencing, statistical association of individual TCRs with disease status, and machine learning were combined to predict cytomegalovirus infection status. Roughly 5 DR-DQ haplotypes were treated as single units for association and clustering because of strong linkage in the cohort. The later analysis used no new phenotypic data to find candidate immune exposures, relying instead on TCR beta sequences and their occurrence across donors. Typing coverage varied by locus: roughly 629-630 donors for A, B, C, DRB1 and DQB1; under 550 for DQA1; more than 600 for DPA1; approximately 490 for DPB1. Alongside the repertoire data, information on donor age, sex, ethnicity and CMV serostatus was compiled. A later genetic analysis took genome-wide SNP genotypes for about 65% of the roughly 670 donors and used that subset as a discovery cohort. To decide whether each TCR beta V gene segment behaved as functional or pseudogenic, an earlier analysis of nearly 600 of the donors relied on high-throughput TCR beta sequencing. Broader findings and caveats from the paper: The only immune exposure information available for the cohort was CMV serostatus. V-gene and J-gene trimming of TCR beta chains was associated with a missense DCLRE1C variant in a later genetic analysis, and the association was replicated in an independent cohort. Several of the top co-occurrence clusters appeared to be linked to parvovirus B19, influenza, CMV and Epstein-Barr virus, according to a later analysis. Because counts were too low, about 18 rarely observed V segments, including chromosome 9 orphons, were left out of the earlier analysis of 587 of the donors. Compared with equally common non-associated chains, HLA-associated TCR beta chains in a later analysis were more clonally expanded and had lower generation probabilities. Because HLA typing was unavailable for some donors at each locus, only the typed subset was used in association tests. The study gave a list of under 200 TCR beta chains associated with cytomegalovirus. Compared with the 666-donor mean, donors in an Asian-associated ancestry cluster had fewer N-insertions in productive TCRs, according to a later genetic analysis. The authors suggested that the approach could potentially be generalized to other disease states and immunological phenotypes. A further reported finding was that TCR beta sequences accurately predicted the HLA-A and HLA-B alleles for most subjects in the first cohort. Correlated functional status among segregating V segments might be attributable to linkage disequilibrium, but an unknown experimental factor could not be ruled out. According to a later analysis, most CMV-associated TCR beta chains appeared to be HLA-restricted, and the HLA associations seemed to be driven largely by CMV exposure. Most TCR sequences were observed very rarely across donors, whereas some public TCRs were present in many individuals. A later analysis found that TCR association rates varied across HLA loci, with DRB1 alleles showing the most associated TCRs and HLA-C alleles the fewest. In an earlier analysis of several hundred of the donors, most TCR beta V segments were observed in productive rearrangements about 90% or about 30% of the time, broadly matching IMGT annotations. Sequencing depth was assumed to be roughly uniform across donors in the presence/absence analyses, though that assumption may not hold. Specific HLA alleles were associated with 15,000 to 20,000 TCR beta sequences at a false discovery rate of 0.05 in a later analysis. The classifier was reported to diagnose cytomegalovirus status with high specificity and sensitivity in both the original cohort and the validation cohort. A cluster of highly shared sequence variants was judged likely to be a technical artifact of the sequencing pipeline. Three of the identified cytomegalovirus-associated TCR beta chains were confirmed in vitro to be specific for cytomegalovirus antigens. Only TCR beta chains were sequenced in this cohort, and the absence of alpha or paired-chain data limited detectable features. When HLA alleles, especially DR and DQ, strongly co-occurred, attributing TCR associations to individual alleles was difficult.

The library relied on the immunoSEQ multiplex PCR assay. A mixture of 60 forward primers for TCR Vbeta segments and 13 reverse primers for TCR Jbeta segments was used in the multiplex PCR. The CDR3 region of rearranged TCR beta genes was amplified from genomic DNA with a multiplex PCR assay. The Illumina HiSeq System was used to sequence the amplified TCR beta libraries as 87-base-pair reads. On the study's bioinformatics: In a later analysis, 70 million to 95 million unique TCR beta chains were counted across the 650 to 700 repertoires, and approximately 9.9 million of these chains were shared by at least two donors. A nearest-neighbor algorithm error-corrected the raw reads and collapsed the reads into unique sequences, merging closely related sequences to remove PCR and sequencing errors. V, D and J gene segments were assigned by aligning CDR3 sequences to IMGT reference sequences. For a sequence to be retained, a match of at least six nucleotides was required to both a V gene segment and a J gene segment. Rearrangements were classified as productive when the CDR3 lacked stop codons and remained in frame with V and J, and all other rearrangements were classified as non-productive. Following IMGT convention, CDR3 was defined as the stretch from the second conserved V-encoded cysteine to the conserved J-encoded phenylalanine. The earlier analysis of about 530 of the donors excluded any sequence lacking an unambiguous match to a single V gene segment. In an earlier analysis of roughly 600 of the donors, a V segment was called functional when productive rearrangements were above 56.7%, and segregating when the standard deviation between donors exceeded 5%. A statistical classification framework was built to diagnose cytomegalovirus status from the catalog of TCR beta chain sequences. In a later analysis, V and J genes were assigned by comparing TCR nucleotide sequences against IMGT/GENE-DB human TR gene sequences. The TCRdist pipeline was used in a later analysis to assign CDR3 sequences and most-parsimonious VDJ recombination scenarios. In a later analysis, each TCR beta chain was defined by its CDR3 amino acid sequence together with its V-gene family, and reads without a unique V-gene family were excluded. To address suspected cross-contamination and a sequencing artifact, a later analysis removed 592 highly shared, low-generation-probability nucleotide sequences. In a later analysis, a clonal expansion index for each public chain was calculated from normalized within-repertoire ranks of inferred template counts. Generation probabilities in a later analysis came from a VDJ recombination model fitted to out-of-frame rearrangements, and those results were checked against IGoR. Hypergeometric tests were used in a later analysis to score TCR-TCR, TCR-HLA and TCR-CMV co-occurrence, with a repertoire-size bias correction applied to the TCR pairs. In a later analysis, false discovery rates were estimated by permuting HLA or CMV assignments 20 times. A later analysis grouped co-occurring TCRs with DBSCAN, adding TCRdist sequence similarity when clustering within HLA-allele-positive subsets. Repertoires with fewer than 30,000 or more than 120,000 public chains, plus five repertoires with anomalous nucleotide sharing, were excluded from co-occurrence clustering. TCRdb stores this immuneACCESS table with in-frame sequences only. Part of the clones is absent; in the studies checked, under half of the shortfall reflects unresolved V genes, and no reason is known for the rest. The V and J calls and clone size were taken over from that table, and D and trimming were inferred from the DNA. This sample has 80,000 to 100,000 clones in its table, and approximately 80% of those were observed once. The ten biggest clones cover about 3.5% of the sample.

In total, roughly 670 healthy bone marrow donors made up the cohort. Cohort members were all nominally healthy when sampled, although unrecorded immune exposures were likely present. The donor was CMV seronegative and belonged to the group of more than 300 seronegative cohort members. Every donor gave a peripheral blood sample, and the peripheral blood mononuclear cells from that sample were used for TCR beta sequencing. The Qiagen DNeasy Blood Extraction Kit was used to extract genomic DNA from the blood cell samples. Worth noting for this clone: Its specific antigen is unknown. No much larger clonotype is one base removed from it; base qualities were not supplied.

This receptor was identified in a man aged 40-49 years in good health and CMV-seronegative. Material: PBMCs.

The CDR3 region has the sequence CASSDSGRPLEQFF. The DNA sequence reads TGTGCCAGCAGTGATAGCGGGAGGCCCCTCGAGCAGTTCTTC. The V and J genes are TRBV27 and TRBJ2-1, with 10 bases matching TRBD2. Sequences MNHEY (CDR1) and SMNVEV (CDR2) are obtained from the germline V gene (reference sequence). The CDR3 has 14 amino acids, counting the end cysteine and phenylalanine. Of all the DNA, just the CDR3 is kept, 42 bases in frame from base 1. V loses 5 bases at its end and J loses 10 bases; junction bases beyond the gene matches: 8.